This entry is about one TCR beta chain. This sample includes further DNA sequences coding for the same CDR3. Sequenced by immunoSEQ multiplex PCR; TCRdb stores in-frame clones only, minus some. The profile covers about 27,000 clones, with about 81% appearing a single time and 35% taken by the ten largest. After autologous stem cell transplantation all patients relapsed, and prior brentuximab vedotin exposure differed between cohorts. The record originates from a study of PD-1 blockade in classical Hodgkin lymphoma. CDR1 is SGHRS, CDR2 YFSETQ, per germline. Deletions cut 4 bases from V and 1 base from J, with 9 bases between. The CDR3 has 14 residues.

The clonotype was recovered from a human donor with classical Hodgkin lymphoma. The chain is built from TRBV5-1 and TRBJ2-1, with D possibly being TRBD1 (6 bases). The sequenced sample was peripheral blood mononuclear cells (PBMCs), obtained before the second cycle of nivolumab. The CDR3 bases are TGCGCCAGCAGCGGGGGCCAATCCTACAATGAGCAGTTCTTC. This gives the protein CASSGGQSYNEQFF. Using reference TRBV5-1 and TRBJ2-1 for the parts outside the CDR3, the full variable domain is KAGVTQTPRYLIKTRGQQVTLSCSPISGHRSVSWYQQTPGQGLQFLFEYFSETQRNKGNFPGRFSGRQFSNSRSEMNVSTLELGDSALYLCASSGGQSYNEQFFGPGTRLTVL.